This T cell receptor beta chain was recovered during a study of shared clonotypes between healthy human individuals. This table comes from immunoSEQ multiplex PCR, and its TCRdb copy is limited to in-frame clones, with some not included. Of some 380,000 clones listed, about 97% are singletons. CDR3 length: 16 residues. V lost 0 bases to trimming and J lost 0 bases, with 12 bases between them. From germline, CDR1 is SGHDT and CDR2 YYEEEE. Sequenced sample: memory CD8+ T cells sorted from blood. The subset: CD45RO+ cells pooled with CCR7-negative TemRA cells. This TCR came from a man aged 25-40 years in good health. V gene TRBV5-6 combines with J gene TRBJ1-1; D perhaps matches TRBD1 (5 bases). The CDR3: CASSLGHRLMNTEAFF. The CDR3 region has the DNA TGTGCCAGCAGCTTGGGGCACAGGCTTATGAACACTGAAGCTTTCTTT.